Given below is one T cell receptor beta chain in context. Antigen: not known. Data came from immunoSEQ multiplex PCR; TCRdb stores just in-frame clones and leaves some out. In the table there are 40,000 or so clones, about 80% of which are singletons. The sample belongs to a study of a mutant IDH1 vaccine in newly diagnosed glioma. Germline CDR1 SGHTA, CDR2 FQGNSA. With 2 bases clipped from V and 6 bases from J, the junction kept 13 bases outside the gene matches. This CDR3 is 16 amino acids long. The time point here: week 47, end of study. Vaccinated patients received 300 ug of mutant IDH1 20-mer peptide per dose, with topical imiquimod.

J is TRBJ2-7 and V is TRBV7-2; 7 nucleotides align to TRBD2. Specimen: PBMCs, collected from a glioma patient whose treatment included an IDH1 peptide vaccine. The sequence derives from a man between 18 and 35 years old with glioma. Some clones in this sample may be carry-over from other donors' samples. DNA of the CDR3: TGTGCCAGCAGCTTAATGGGCGGGGGAGGTGTAACCGAGCAGTACTTC. Its translation: CASSLMGGGGVTEQYF. Based on the CDR3 plus reference TRBV7-2 and TRBJ2-7, the full variable domain is GAGVSQSPSNKVTEKGKDVELRCDPISGHTALYWYRQSLGQGLEFLIYFQGNSAPDKSGLPSDRFSAERTGGSVSTLTIQRTQQEDSAVYLCASSLMGGGGVTEQYFGPGTRLTVT.